This TCR beta chain is drawn from a study of identical twins. V was pared by 7 bases and J by 2 bases, with 11 bases of the junction left unmatched. The CDR3 consists of 15 residues. This clonotype was counted only a few times. Antigen unknown. Notes on the study in general: In zero-insertion analyses, partial confounding could arise from invariant MAIT and iNKT cells. With abundant cord blood beta clonotypes, insertions were fewer; memory repertoires showed no such pattern. An excess of low generation probability was shown by twin-shared out-of-frame alpha sequences.

Each CDR3 protein gets one entry after TCRdb re-called the 5' RACE reads with MiXCR. The data contain around 690,000 distinct CDR3 sequences, 21% of them singletons. Another study also made use of these data, one on T cells expressing NK-cell markers. This second study says: The TCR beta repertoires were obtained from sorted CD3+CD56+NKG2C+, CD3+CD56+NKG2C- and CD3+CD56-NKG2C+ T cells.

Sequencing used PBMCs. This sequence was found in a woman under 30 in good health. The genes are TRBV12-3 or TRBV12-4 and TRBJ2-7, with 7 bases that match TRBD1. In DNA form, the CDR3 reads TGTGCCAGCACTATTGGGACAGAAGTTCCCTACGAGCAGTACTTC. It is translated as CASTIGTEVPYEQYF.